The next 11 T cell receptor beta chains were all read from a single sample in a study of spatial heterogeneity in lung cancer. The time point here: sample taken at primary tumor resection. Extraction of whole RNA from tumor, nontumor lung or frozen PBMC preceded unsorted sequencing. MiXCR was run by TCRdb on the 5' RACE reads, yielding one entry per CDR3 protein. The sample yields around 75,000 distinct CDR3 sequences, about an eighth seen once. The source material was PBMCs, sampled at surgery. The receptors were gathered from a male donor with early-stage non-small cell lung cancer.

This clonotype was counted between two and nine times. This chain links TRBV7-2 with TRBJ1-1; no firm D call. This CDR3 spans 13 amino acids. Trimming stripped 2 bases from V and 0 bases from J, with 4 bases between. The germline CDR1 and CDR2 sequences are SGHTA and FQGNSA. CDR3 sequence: CASSLSVNTEAFF. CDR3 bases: TGTGCCAGCAGCTTATCGGTGAACACTGAAGCTTTCTTT.

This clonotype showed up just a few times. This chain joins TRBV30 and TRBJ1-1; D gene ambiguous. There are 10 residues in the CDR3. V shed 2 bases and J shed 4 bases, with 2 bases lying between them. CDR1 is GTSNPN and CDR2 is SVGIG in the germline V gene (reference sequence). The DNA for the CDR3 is TGTGCCTGGAGTCGCACTGAAGCTTTCTTT. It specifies CAWSRTEAFF.

CDR3 DNA: TGTGCCACCAGCAGTAGGGAGCTGAACACTGAAGCTTTCTTT. Protein: CATSSRELNTEAFF. The chain employs TRBV15 and TRBJ1-1; D is undetermined. This CDR3 has 14 amino acids. Germline V CDR1 and CDR2: LNHNV, YYDKDF (reference sequence). V shed 3 bases and J shed 0 bases, with 8 bases lying between them.

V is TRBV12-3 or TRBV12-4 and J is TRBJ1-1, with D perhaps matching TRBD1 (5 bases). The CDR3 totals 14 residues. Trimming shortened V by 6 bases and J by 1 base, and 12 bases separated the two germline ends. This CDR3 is CASRTEIENTEAFF. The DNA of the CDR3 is TGTGCCAGCAGGACAGAAATCGAGAACACTGAAGCTTTCTTT.

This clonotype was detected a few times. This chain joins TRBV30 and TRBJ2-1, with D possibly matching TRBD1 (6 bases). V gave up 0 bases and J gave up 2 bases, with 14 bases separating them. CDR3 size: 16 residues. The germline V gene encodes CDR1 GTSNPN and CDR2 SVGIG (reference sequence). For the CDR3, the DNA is TGTGCCTGGAGTGTACAGGGCTCCGTAGCCTACAATGAGCAGTTCTTC. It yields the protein CAWSVQGSVAYNEQFF.

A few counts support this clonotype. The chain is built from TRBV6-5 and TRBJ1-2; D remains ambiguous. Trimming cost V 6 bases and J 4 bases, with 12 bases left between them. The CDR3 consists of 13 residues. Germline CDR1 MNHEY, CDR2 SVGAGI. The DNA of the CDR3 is TGTGCCAGCAGGGAGTTCCAATCCTATGGCTACACCTTC. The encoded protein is CASREFQSYGYTF.

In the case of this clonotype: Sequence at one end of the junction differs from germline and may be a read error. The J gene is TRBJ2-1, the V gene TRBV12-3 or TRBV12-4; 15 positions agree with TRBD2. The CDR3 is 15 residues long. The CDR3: CVSSRGLAGGSEQFF. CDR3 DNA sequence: TGTGTCAGCAGCCGGGGACTAGCGGGAGGAAGTGAGCAGTTCTTC.

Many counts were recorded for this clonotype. CDR3 sequence (DNA): TGTGCCATCACCCCCGGGGGGGGCGAGTCCCAGCATTTT. Amino acids: CAITPGGGESQHF. The chain joins TRBV10-3 to TRBJ1-5, with TRBD1 as a possible D gene (6 bases). V lost 7 bases, J lost 11 bases, and 18 bases lay in between. The CDR3 runs 13 residues. Germline CDR1 reads ENHRY; CDR2 reads SYGVKD.

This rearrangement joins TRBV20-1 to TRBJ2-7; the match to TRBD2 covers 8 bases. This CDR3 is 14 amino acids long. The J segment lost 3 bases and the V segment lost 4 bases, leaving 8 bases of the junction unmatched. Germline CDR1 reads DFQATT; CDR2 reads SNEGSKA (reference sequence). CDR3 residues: CSATLGREGYEQYF. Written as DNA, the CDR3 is TGCAGTGCTACCTTGGGCCGGGAGGGCTACGAGCAGTACTTC.

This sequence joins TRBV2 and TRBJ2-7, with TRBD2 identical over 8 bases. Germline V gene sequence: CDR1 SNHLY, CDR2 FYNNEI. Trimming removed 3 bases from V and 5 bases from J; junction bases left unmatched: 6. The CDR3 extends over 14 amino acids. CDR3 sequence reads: CASSETGTRNEQYF. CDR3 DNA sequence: TGTGCCAGCAGTGAGACCGGGACTAGGAACGAGCAGTACTTC.

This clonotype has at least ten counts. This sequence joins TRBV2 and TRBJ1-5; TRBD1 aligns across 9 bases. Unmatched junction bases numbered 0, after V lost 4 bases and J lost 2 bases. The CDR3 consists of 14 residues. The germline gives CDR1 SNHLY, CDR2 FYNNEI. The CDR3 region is CASSGTGGNQPQHF. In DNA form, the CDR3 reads TGTGCCAGCAGTGGGACAGGGGGCAATCAGCCCCAGCATTTT.